Below, 8 T cell receptor beta chains from the same sample are listed, as sequenced in a study of identical twins. Each CDR3 protein is one row after TCRdb ran MiXCR on the 5' RACE reads. The table lists about 280,000 distinct CDR3 sequences, about 8% of them singletons. This sample also belongs to another study, concerning yellow fever vaccine responses in identical twins.

The sample comprised memory (CD45RO+) T cells sorted from blood. These receptors were obtained from a woman aged 18-29 years in good health.

This sequence joins TRBV14 and TRBJ2-1; 13 nucleotides align to TRBD2. This CDR3 has 18 residues. CDR1 SGHDN and CDR2 FVKESK come from the germline V gene. V shed 1 base, J shed 2 bases, and the junction held 5 bases outside the gene matches. The CDR3, as DNA: TGTGCCAGCAGCCAAGGAACTAGCGGGAGGGCCGCCTACAATGAGCAGTTCTTC. Its translation is CASSQGTSGRAAYNEQFF.

The table lists this clonotype with many counts. V usage is TRBV3-1 and J usage is TRBJ2-7; tentative D call: TRBD2 (6 bases). The length of the CDR3 is 15 residues. Trimming removed 4 bases at V and 0 bases at J, with 13 bases between. Germline-derived CDR1 and CDR2 are LGHDT and YNNKEL (reference sequence). The CDR3 loop reads CASSPGGVYSYEQYF. In nucleotides, the CDR3 is TGTGCCAGCAGCCCCGGGGGAGTCTACTCCTACGAGCAGTACTTC.

This clonotype came up many times. V gene TRBV7-9 combines with J gene TRBJ1-2; D is perhaps TRBD1 (6 bases). The V and J ends lost 5 bases and 7 bases respectively, with 20 bases between them. CDR1 is SEHNR, CDR2 FQNEAQ, per germline (reference sequence). The CDR3 runs 15 residues. This chain's CDR3 is CASSPPGAGLSGYTF. CDR3 nucleotides: TGTGCCAGCAGCCCTCCGGGGGCAGGATTGAGTGGCTACACCTTC.

In this sample, this clonotype turned up a few times. V and J are TRBV6-5 and TRBJ2-7, with D tentatively TRBD1 or TRBD2 (5 bases each). The CDR3 is 16 residues long. CDR1 and CDR2 from the germline V gene are MNHEY and SVGAGI. V was shortened by 0 bases and J by 2 bases, with 14 bases between the two germline ends. CDR3 sequence (DNA): TGTGCCAGCAGTTACTCCCGGGGTGGGGGACCCTACGAGCAGTACTTC. Its translation: CASSYSRGGGPYEQYF.

This chain links TRBV9 with TRBJ2-3, with 7 bases fitting TRBD2. CDR3 length: 17 amino acids. With V trimmed by 7 bases and J by 2 bases, 16 bases remained unmatched. Germline V gene sequence: CDR1 SGDLS, CDR2 YYNGEE. The CDR3 coding sequence is TGTGCCAGCCGGAGAGGGAGCGGTCTAGCGGTCACAGATACGCAGTATTTT. Residues: CASRRGSGLAVTDTQYF. Full variable domain (missing parts from reference TRBV9 and TRBJ2-3): DSGVTQTPKHLITATGQRVTLRCSPRSGDLSVYWYQQSLDQGLQFLIQYYNGEERAKGNILERFSAQQFPDLHSELNLSSLELGDSALYFCASRRGSGLAVTDTQYFGPGTRLTVL.

Ten or more counts support this clonotype. The rearrangement joins TRBV15 to TRBJ2-1; 10 positions agree with TRBD1. This CDR3 comprises 17 residues. CDR1 is LNHNV and CDR2 is YYDKDF in the germline V gene (reference sequence). V lost 0 bases and J lost 13; bases outside the gene matches: 15. Here the CDR3 DNA reads TGTGCCACCAGCAGAGAACTAGGGGACAGGGGCTACCCTGGACAGTTCTTC. Translation: CATSRELGDRGYPGQFF.

In its sample, this clonotype was seen many times. The genes are TRBV29-1 and TRBJ2-5, with D perhaps assigned TRBD1 or TRBD2 (6 bases each). CDR1 is SQVTM, CDR2 ANQGSEA, per germline. V lost 1 base, J lost 4 bases, and 16 bases lay in between. CDR3 length: 15 residues. The CDR3 nucleotides are TGCAGCGTTGAAGTCCCGGGACTCAGGGGAGAGACCCAGTACTTC. This encodes CSVEVPGLRGETQYF.

J is TRBJ2-1 and V is TRBV24-1, with TRBD2 identical over 10 bases. The CDR3 is 19 amino acids. CDR1 is KGHDR and CDR2 is SFDVKD in the germline V gene. V dropped 3 bases and J dropped 0; count of bases not matched to a gene: 10. CDR3 protein: CATSDPAGTSVSSYNEQFF. CDR3 bases: TGTGCCACCAGTGATCCCGCCGGGACTAGCGTTAGCTCCTACAATGAGCAGTTCTTC.